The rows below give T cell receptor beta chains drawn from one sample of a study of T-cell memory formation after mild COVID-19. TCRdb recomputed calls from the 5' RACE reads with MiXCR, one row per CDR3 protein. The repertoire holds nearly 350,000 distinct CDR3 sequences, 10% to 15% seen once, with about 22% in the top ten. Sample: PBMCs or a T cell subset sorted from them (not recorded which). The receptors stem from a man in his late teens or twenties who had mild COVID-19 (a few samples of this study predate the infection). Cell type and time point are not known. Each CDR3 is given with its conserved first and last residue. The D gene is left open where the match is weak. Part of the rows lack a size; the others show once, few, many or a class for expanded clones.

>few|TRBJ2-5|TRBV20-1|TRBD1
TGCAGTGCCGTCCGACCGGGACAGGGATTAGAGACCCAGTACTTC
CSAVRPGQGLETQYF
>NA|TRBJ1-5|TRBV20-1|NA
TGCAGTGCTTCGGACCCTTTCAATCAGCCCCAGCATTTT
CSASDPFNQPQHF
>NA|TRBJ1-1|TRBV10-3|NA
TGTGCCATCAGCGCAGGGTTTCGGAACACTGAAGCTTTCTTT
CAISAGFRNTEAFF
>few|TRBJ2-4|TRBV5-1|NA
TGCGCCAGCAGCTTGGGGGCAGCTCTAGCCAAAAACATTCAGTACTTC
CASSLGAALAKNIQYF
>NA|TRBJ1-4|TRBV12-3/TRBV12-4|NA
TGTGCCAGCAAAGCACAGGGACCGGAGAGGAGTGAAAAACTGTTTTTT
CASKAQGPERSEKLFF
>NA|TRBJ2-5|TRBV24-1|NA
TGTGCCACCAGTGATGCAGGGCTGGAGACCCAGTACTTC
CATSDAGLETQYF
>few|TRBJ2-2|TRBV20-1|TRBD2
TGCAGTGCTAGACTAGCGGAGAACACCGGGGAGCTGTTTTTT
CSARLAENTGELFF
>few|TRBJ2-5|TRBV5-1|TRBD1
TGCGCCAGCAGCTTGGTACAGGGGGCGGAGACCCAGTACTTC
CASSLVQGAETQYF
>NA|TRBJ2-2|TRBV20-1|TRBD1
TGCAGTGCTGGACGACAGGGTTGGGAGCTGTTTTTT
CSAGRQGWELFF
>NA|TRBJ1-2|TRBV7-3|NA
TGTGCCAGCAGCTTACAACAGGGAGACGGCTACACCTTC
CASSLQQGDGYTF
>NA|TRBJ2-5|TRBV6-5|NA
TGTGCCAGCAGTTACGGGAGGGCAGGGGGCGCGGAAGAGACCCAGTACTTC
CASSYGRAGGAEETQYF
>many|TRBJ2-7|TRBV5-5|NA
TGTGCCAGCAGCTTAACGGGACTTCACTACGAGCAGTACTTC
CASSLTGLHYEQYF
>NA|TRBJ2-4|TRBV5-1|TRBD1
TGCGCCAGCAGCCTCCAGGACAGGGGAAACATTCAGTACTTC
CASSLQDRGNIQYF
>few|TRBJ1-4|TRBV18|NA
TGTGCCAGCTCACCCGGCAGGGAAACTAATGAAAAACTGTTTTTT
CASSPGRETNEKLFF